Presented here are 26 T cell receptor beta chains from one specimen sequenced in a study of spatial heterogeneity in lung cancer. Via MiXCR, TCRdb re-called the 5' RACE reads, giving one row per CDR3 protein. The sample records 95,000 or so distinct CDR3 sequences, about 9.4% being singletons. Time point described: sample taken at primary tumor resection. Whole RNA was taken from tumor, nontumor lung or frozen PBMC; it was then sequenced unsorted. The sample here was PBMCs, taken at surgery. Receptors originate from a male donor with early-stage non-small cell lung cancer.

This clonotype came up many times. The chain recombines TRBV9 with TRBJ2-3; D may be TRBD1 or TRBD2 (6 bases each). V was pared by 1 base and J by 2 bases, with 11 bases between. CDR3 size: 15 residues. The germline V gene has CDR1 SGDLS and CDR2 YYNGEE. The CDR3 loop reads CASSVQGRYTDTQYF. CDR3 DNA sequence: TGTGCCAGCAGCGTACAGGGGAGGTACACAGATACGCAGTATTTT.

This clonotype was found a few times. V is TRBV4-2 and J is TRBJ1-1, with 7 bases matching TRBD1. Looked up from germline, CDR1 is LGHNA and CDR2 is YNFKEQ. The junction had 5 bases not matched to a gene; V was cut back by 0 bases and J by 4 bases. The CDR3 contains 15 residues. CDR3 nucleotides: TGTGCCAGCAGCCAAGATCTGCACAGGGGCACTGAAGCTTTCTTT. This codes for CASSQDLHRGTEAFF.

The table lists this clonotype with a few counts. The CDR3 here is CASSLMGYDEKLFF. CDR3 DNA sequence: TGTGCCAGCAGTTTGATGGGGTATGATGAAAAACTGTTTTTT. This chain uses TRBV28 with TRBJ1-4, with D unresolved. The CDR3 runs 14 residues. Germline loops: CDR1 MDHEN, CDR2 SYDVKM. V lost 3 bases to trimming and J lost 6 bases, with 11 bases between them.

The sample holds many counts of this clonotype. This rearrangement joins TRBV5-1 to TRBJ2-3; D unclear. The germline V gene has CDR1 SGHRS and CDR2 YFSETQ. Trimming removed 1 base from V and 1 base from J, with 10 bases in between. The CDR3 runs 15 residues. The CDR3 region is CASSLRTAGTDTQYF. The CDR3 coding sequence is TGCGCCAGCAGCTTGCGGACCGCGGGCACAGATACGCAGTATTTT.

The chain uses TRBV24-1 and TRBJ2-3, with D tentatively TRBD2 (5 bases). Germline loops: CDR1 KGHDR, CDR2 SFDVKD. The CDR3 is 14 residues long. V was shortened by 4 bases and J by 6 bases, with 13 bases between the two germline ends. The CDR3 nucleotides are TGTGCCACCAGTGACCGAGCGGAAGCGGATACGCAGTATTTT. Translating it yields CATSDRAEADTQYF.

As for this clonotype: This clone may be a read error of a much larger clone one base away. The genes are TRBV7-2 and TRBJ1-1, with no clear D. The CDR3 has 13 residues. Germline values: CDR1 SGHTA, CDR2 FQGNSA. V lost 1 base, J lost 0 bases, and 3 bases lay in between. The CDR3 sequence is CASSLEMNTEAFF. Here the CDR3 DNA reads TGTGCCAGCAGCTTAGAGATGAACACTGAAGCTTTCTTT. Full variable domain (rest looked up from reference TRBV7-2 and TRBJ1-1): GAGVSQSPSNKVTEKGKDVELRCDPISGHTALYWYRQSLGQGLEFLIYFQGNSAPDKSGLPSDRFSAERTGGSVSTLTIQRTQQEDSAVYLCASSLEMNTEAFFGQGTRLTVV.

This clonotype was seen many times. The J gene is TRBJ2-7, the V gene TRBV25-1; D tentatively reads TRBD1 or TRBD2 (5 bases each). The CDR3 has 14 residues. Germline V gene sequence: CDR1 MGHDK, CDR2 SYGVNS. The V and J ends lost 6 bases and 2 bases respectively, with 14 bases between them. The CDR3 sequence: CASRGVGSPYEQYF. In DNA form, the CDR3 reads TGTGCCAGCAGGGGGGTGGGGTCGCCCTACGAGCAGTACTTC.

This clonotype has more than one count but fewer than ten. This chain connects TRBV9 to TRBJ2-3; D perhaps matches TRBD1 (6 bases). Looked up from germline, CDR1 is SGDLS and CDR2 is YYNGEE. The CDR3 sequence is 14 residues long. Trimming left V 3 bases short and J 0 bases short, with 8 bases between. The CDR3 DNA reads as TGTGCCAGCAGCGACAGGGAAAGCACAGATACGCAGTATTTT. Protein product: CASSDRESTDTQYF.

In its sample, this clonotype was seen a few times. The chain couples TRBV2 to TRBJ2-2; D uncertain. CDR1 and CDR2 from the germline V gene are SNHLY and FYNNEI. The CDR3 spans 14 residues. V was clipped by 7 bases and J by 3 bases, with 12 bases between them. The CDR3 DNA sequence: TGTGCCAGCAAAGGCAGGTCCTACACCGGGGAGCTGTTTTTT. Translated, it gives CASKGRSYTGELFF.

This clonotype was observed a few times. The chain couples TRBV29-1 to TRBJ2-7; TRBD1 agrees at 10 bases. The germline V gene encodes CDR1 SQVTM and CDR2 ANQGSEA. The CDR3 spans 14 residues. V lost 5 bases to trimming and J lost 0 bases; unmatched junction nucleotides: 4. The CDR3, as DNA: TGCAGCGTTTATGGGACAGGGGTCTCCTACGAGCAGTACTTC. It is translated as CSVYGTGVSYEQYF.

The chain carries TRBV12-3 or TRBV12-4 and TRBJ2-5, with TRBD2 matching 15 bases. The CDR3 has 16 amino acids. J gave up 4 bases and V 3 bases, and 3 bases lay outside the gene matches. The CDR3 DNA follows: TGTGCCAGCAGTTTTCCGGGACTAGCGGGAGGAGAGACCCAGTACTTC. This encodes CASSFPGLAGGETQYF.

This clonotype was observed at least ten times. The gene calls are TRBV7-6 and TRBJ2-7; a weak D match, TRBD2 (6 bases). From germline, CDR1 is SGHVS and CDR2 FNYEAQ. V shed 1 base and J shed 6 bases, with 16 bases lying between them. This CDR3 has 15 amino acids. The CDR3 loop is CASSLEAGGDPEQYF. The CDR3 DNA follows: TGTGCCAGCAGCTTAGAGGCCGGGGGAGACCCCGAGCAGTACTTC.

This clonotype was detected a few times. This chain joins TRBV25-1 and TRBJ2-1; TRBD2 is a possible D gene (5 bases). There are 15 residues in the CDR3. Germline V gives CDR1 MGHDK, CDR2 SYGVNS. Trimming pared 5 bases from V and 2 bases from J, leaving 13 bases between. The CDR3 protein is CASSPTTSAYNEQFF. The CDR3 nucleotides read TGTGCCAGCAGTCCCACAACTAGTGCCTACAATGAGCAGTTCTTC.

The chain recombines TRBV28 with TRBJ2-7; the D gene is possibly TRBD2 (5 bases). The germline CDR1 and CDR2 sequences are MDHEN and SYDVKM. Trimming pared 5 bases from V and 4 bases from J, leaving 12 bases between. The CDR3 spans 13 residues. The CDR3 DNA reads TGTGCCAGCAGTATCGGGATTTCTTACGAGCAGTACTTC. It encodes CASSIGISYEQYF. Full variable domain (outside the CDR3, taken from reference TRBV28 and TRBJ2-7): DVKVTQSSRYLVKRTGEKVFLECVQDMDHENMFWYRQDPGLGLRLIYFSYDVKMKEKGDIPEGYSVSREKKERFSLILESASTNQTSMYLCASSIGISYEQYFGPGTRLTVT.

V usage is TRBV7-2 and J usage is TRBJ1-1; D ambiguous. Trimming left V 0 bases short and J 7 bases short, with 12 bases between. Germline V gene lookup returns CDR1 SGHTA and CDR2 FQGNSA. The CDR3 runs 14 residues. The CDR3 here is CASSLALSAGEAFF. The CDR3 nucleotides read TGTGCCAGCAGCTTAGCGCTAAGTGCGGGTGAAGCTTTCTTT.

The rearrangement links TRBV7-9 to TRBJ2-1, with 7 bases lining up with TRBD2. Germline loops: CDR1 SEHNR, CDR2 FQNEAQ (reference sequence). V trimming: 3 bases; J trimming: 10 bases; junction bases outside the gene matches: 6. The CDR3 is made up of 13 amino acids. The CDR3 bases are TGTGCCAGCAGCTTCGCGGGAGCAGGGGAGCAGTTCTTC. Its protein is CASSFAGAGEQFF.

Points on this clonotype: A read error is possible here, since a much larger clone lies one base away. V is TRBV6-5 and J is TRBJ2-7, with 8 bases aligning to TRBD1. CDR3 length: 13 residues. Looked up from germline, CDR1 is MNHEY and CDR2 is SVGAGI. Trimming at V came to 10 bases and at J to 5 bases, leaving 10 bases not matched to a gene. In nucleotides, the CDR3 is TGTGCCAACACAAGACAGGGGAGCAACGAGCAGTACTTC. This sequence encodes CANTRQGSNEQYF.

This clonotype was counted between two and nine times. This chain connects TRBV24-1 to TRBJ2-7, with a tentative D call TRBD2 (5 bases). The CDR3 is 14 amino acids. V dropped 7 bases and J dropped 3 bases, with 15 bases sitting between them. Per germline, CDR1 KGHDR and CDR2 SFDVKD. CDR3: CATSRTDTVYEQYF. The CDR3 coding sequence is TGTGCCACCAGCAGGACTGATACTGTCTACGAGCAGTACTTC.

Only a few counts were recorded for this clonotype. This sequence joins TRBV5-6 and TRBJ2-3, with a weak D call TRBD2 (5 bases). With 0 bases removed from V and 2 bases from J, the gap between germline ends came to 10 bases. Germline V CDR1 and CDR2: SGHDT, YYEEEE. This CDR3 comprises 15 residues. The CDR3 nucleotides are TGTGCCAGCAGCTTGGATTACCGGGACACAGATACGCAGTATTTT. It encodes CASSLDYRDTDTQYF.

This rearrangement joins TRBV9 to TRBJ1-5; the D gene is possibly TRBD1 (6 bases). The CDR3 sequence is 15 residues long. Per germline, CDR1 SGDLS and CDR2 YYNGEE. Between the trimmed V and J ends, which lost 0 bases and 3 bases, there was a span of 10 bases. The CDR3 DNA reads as TGTGCCAGCAGCGTAGGAACAGGGTACAATCAGCCCCAGCATTTT. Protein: CASSVGTGYNQPQHF.

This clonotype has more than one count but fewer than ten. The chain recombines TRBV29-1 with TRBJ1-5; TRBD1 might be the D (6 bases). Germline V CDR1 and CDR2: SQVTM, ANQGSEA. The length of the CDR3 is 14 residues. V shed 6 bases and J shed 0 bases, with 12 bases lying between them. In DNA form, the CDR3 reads TGCAGCGTGTTGCAGGGGACTAGCAATCAGCCCCAGCATTTT. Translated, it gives CSVLQGTSNQPQHF.

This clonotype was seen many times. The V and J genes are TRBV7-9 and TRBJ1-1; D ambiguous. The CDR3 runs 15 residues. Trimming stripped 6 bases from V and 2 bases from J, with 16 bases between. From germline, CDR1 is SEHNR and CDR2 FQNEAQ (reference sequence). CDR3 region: CASRPDLELNTEAFF. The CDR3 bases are TGTGCCAGCAGGCCTGATCTGGAGCTAAACACTGAAGCTTTCTTT. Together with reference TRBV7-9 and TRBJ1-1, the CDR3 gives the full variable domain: DTGVSQNPRHKITKRGQNVTFRCDPISEHNRLYWYRQTLGQGPEFLTYFQNEAQLEKSRLLSDRFSAERPKGSFSTLEIQRTEQGDSAMYLCASRPDLELNTEAFFGQGTRLTVV.

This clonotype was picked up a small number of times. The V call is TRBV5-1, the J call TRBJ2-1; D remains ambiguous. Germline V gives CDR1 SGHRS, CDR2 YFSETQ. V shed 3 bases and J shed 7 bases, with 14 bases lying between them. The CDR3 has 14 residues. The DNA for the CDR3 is TGCGCCAGCAGCTCCCTACCGGTTGGTAATGAGCAGTTCTTC. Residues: CASSSLPVGNEQFF.

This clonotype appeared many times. This CDR3 reads CASSPLADYNEQFF. The CDR3 DNA follows: TGCGCCAGCAGCCCCTTAGCGGACTACAATGAGCAGTTCTTC. The chain uses TRBV5-1 and TRBJ2-1; perhaps TRBD2 as D (6 bases). Germline CDR1 reads SGHRS; CDR2 reads YFSETQ. The V gene lost 4 bases and the J gene lost 3 bases, with 11 bases spanning the gap. This CDR3 is 14 amino acids long.

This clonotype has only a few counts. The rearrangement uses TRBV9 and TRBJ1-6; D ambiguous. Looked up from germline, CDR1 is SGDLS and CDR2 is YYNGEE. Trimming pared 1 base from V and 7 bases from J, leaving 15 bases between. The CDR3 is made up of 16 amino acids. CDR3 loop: CASSVYGDTRNSPLHF. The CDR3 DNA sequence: TGTGCCAGCAGCGTATACGGAGATACGAGGAATTCACCCCTCCACTTT.

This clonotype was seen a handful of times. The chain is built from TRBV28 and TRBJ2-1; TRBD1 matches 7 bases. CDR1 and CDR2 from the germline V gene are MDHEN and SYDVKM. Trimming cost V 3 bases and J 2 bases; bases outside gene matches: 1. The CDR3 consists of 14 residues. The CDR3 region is CASSFQGAYNEQFF. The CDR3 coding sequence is TGTGCCAGCAGTTTCCAGGGGGCCTACAATGAGCAGTTCTTC.